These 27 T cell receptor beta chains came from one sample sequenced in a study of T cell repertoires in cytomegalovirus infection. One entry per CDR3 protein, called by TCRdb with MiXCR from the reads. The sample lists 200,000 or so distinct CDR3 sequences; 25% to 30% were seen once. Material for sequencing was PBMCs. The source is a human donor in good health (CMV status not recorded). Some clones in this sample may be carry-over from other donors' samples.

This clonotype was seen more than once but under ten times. The DNA for the CDR3 is TGCAGCGTTGCCAGAGGGGATACGCAGTATTTT. It codes for CSVARGDTQYF. The chain links TRBV29-1 to TRBJ2-3, with D possibly TRBD2 on 5 matching bases. The CDR3 length is 11 residues. With 4 bases removed from V and 6 bases from J, the gap between germline ends came to 8 bases. The germline gives CDR1 SQVTM, CDR2 ANQGSEA.

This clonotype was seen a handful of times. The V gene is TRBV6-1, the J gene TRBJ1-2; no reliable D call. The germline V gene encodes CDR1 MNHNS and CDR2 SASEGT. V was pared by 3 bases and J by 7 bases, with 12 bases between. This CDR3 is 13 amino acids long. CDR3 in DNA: TGTGCCAGCAGTGAGGTAACAGAGGCTGGCTACACCTTC. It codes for CASSEVTEAGYTF.

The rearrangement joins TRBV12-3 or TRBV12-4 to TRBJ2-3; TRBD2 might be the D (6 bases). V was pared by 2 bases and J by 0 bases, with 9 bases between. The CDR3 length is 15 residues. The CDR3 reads CASSLRTTSTDTQYF. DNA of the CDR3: TGTGCCAGCAGTTTAAGGACTACCAGCACAGATACGCAGTATTTT.

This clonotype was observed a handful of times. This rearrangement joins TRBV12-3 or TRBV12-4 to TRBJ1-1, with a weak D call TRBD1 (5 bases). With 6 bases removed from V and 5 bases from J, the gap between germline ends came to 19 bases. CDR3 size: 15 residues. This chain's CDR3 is CASSPAGGARTEAFF. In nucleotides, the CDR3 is TGTGCCAGCAGCCCCGCCGGAGGGGCGCGGACTGAAGCTTTCTTT.

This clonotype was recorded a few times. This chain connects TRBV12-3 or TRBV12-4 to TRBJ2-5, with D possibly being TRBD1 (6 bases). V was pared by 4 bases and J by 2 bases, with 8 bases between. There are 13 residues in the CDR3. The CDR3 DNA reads TGTGCCAGCAGTTGGACAGTTCAAGAGACCCAGTACTTC. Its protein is CASSWTVQETQYF.

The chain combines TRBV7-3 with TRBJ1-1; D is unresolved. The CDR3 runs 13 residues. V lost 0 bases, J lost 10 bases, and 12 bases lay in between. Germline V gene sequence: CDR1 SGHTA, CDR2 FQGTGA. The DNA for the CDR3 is TGTGCCAGCAGCTTAACGGGCCTTAAAGTAGCTTTCTTT. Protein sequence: CASSLTGLKVAFF.

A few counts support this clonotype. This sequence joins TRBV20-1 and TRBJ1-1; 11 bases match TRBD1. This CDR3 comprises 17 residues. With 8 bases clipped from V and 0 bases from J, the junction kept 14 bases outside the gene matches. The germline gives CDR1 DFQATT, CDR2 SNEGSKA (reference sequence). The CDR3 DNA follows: TGCAGTTCCCCCCGGACAGGGGGCCATCTCATGAACACTGAAGCTTTCTTT. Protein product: CSSPRTGGHLMNTEAFF.

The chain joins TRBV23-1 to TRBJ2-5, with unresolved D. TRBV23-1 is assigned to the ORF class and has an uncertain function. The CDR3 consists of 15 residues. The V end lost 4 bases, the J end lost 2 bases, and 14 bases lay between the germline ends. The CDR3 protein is CASSPKPRAQETQYF. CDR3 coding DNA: TGCGCCAGCAGTCCTAAACCCCGGGCTCAAGAGACCCAGTACTTC.

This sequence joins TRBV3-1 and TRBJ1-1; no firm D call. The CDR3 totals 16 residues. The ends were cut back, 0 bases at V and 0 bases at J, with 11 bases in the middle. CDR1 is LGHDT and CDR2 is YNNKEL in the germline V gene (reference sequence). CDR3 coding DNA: TGTGCCAGCAGCCAAGATCAAAAGGGATTGAACACTGAAGCTTTCTTT. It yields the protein CASSQDQKGLNTEAFF.

CDR3 coding DNA: TGTGCCAGCAGTGGGGGAGGGACACGTGAAAAACTGTTTTTT. Encoded protein: CASSGGGTREKLFF. This rearrangement joins TRBV12-3 or TRBV12-4 to TRBJ1-4, with TRBD1 as a possible D gene (6 bases). The V and J ends lost 5 bases and 7 bases respectively, with 14 bases between them. CDR3 size: 14 residues.

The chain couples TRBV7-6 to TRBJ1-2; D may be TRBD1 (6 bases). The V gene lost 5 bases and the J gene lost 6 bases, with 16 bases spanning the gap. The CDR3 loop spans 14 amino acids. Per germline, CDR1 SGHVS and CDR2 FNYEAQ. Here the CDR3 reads CASSATGLLNGYTF. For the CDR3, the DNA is TGTGCCAGCAGCGCCACAGGGTTATTGAATGGCTACACCTTC. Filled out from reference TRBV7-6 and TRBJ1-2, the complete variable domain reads GAGVSQSPRYKVTKRGQDVALRCDPISGHVSLYWYRQALGQGPEFLTYFNYEAQQDKSGLPNDRFSAERPEGSISTLTIQRTEQRDSAMYRCASSATGLLNGYTFGSGTRLTVV.

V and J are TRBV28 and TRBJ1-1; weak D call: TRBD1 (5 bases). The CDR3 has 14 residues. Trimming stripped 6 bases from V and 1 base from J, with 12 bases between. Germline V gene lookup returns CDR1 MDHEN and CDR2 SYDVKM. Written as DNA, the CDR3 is TGTGCCAGCAGGCCACCGGGGGGGAACACTGAAGCTTTCTTT. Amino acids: CASRPPGGNTEAFF.

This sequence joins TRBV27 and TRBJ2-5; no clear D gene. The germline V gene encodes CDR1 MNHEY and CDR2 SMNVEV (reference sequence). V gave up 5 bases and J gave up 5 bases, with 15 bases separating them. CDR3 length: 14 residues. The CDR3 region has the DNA TGTGCCAGCAGTCCCATGGGCCCCAGGGAGACCCAGTACTTC. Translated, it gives CASSPMGPRETQYF.

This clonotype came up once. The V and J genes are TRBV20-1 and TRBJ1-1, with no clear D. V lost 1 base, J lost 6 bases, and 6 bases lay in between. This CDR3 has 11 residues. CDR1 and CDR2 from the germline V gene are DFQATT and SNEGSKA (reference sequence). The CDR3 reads CSARGGPEAFF. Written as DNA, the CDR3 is TGCAGTGCTAGAGGGGGTCCTGAAGCTTTCTTT.

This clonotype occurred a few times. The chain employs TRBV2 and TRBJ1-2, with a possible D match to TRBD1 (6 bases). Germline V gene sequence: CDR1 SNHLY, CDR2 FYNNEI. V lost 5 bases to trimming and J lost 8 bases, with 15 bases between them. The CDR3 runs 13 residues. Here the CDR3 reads CASSFNRDDGYTF. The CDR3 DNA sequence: TGTGCCAGCAGTTTTAACAGGGATGACGGCTACACCTTC.

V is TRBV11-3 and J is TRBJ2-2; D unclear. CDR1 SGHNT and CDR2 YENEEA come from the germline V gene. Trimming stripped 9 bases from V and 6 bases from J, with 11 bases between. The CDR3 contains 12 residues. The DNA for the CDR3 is TGTGCCAGTCCGACAAGTTCCGGGGAGCTGTTTTTT. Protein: CASPTSSGELFF.

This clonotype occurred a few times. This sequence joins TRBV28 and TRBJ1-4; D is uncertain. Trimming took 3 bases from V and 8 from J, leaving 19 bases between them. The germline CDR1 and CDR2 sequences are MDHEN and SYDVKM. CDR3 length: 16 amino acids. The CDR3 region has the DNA TGTGCCAGCAGTTTTTTCGGAGGGAAGTACGGGGAAAAACTGTTTTTT. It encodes CASSFFGGKYGEKLFF.

The CDR3 DNA reads TGTGCCAGCAGCTTGTCAATTACTTCACAAGAGACCCAGTACTTC. Translated, it gives CASSLSITSQETQYF. The chain uses TRBV5-6 and TRBJ2-5; D is ambiguous. This CDR3 is 15 amino acids long. The V gene lost 1 base and the J gene lost 2 bases, with 12 bases spanning the gap. Germline CDR1 and CDR2: SGHDT and YYEEEE.

CDR3 bases: TGTGCCAGCAGCTCGGACACAGAGGGTACTTTCTTT. Translating it yields CASSSDTEGTFF. V gene TRBV11-3 combines with J gene TRBJ1-1; weak D call: TRBD1 (5 bases). Germline V gives CDR1 SGHNT, CDR2 YENEEA. Trimming shortened V by 4 bases and J by 12 bases, and 15 bases separated the two germline ends. The CDR3 has 12 residues.

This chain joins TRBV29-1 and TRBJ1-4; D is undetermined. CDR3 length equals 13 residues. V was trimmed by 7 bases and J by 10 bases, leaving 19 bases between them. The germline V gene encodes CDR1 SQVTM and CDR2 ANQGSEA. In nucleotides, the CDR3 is TGCAGCGCCGATCACCCCGGCGGTGGAAAACTGTTTTTT. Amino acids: CSADHPGGGKLFF.

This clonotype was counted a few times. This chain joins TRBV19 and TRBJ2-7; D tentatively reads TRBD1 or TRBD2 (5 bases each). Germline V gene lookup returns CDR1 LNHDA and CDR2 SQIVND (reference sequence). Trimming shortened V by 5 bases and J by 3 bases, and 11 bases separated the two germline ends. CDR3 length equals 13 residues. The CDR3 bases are TGTGCCAGTAGTCCGGGACGGCTCTACGAGCAGTACTTC. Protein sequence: CASSPGRLYEQYF.

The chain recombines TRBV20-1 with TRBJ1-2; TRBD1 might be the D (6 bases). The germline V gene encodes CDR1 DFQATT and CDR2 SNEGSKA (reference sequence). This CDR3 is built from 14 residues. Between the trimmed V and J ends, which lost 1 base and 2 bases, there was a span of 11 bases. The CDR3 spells CSARATQGNYGYTF. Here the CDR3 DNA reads TGCAGTGCTAGAGCCACGCAGGGGAACTATGGCTACACCTTC.

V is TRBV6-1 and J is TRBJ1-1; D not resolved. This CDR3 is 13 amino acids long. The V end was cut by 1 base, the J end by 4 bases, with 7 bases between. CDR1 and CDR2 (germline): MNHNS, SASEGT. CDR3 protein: CASSEGLGTEAFF. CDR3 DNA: TGTGCCAGCAGTGAAGGTCTTGGCACTGAAGCTTTCTTT.

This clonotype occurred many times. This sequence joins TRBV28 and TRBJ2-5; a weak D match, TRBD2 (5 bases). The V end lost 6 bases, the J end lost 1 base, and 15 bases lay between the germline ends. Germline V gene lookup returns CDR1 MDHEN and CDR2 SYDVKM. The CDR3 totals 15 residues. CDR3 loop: CASSQDRRPQETQYF. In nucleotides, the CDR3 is TGTGCCAGCAGCCAGGACCGGAGGCCCCAAGAGACCCAGTACTTC.

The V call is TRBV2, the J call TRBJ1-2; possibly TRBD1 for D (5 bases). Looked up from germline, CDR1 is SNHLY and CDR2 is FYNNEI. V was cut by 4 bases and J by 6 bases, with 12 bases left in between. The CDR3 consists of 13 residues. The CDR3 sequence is CASSVRRGDGYTF. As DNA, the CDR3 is TGTGCCAGCAGTGTCCGTAGAGGGGATGGCTACACCTTC.

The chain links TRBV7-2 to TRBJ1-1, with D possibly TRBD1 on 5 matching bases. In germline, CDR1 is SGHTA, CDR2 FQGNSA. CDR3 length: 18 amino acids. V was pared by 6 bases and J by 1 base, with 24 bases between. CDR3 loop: CASSRDPVSSPGNTEAFF. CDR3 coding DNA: TGTGCCAGCAGTCGGGACCCCGTTTCTTCTCCCGGGAACACTGAAGCTTTCTTT. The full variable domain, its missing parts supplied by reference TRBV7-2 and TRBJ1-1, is GAGVSQSPSNKVTEKGKDVELRCDPISGHTALYWYRQSLGQGLEFLIYFQGNSAPDKSGLPSDRFSAERTGGSVSTLTIQRTQQEDSAVYLCASSRDPVSSPGNTEAFFGQGTRLTVV.

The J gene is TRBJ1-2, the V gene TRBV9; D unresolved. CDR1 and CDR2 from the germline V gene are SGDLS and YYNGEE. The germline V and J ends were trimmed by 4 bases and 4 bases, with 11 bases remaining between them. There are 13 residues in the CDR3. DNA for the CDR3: TGTGCCAGCAGCCCTAGACAAGCCTATGGCTACACCTTC. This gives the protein CASSPRQAYGYTF.